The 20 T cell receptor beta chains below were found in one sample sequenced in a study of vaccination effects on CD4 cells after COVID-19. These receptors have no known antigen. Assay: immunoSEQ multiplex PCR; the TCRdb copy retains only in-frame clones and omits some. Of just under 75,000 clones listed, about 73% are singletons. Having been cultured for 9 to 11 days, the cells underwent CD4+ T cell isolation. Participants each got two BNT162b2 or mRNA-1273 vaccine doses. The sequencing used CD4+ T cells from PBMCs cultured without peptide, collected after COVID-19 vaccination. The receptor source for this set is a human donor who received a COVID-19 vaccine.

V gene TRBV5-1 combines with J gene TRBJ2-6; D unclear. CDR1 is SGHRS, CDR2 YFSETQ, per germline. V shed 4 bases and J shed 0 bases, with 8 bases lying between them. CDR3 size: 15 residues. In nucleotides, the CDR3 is TGCGCCAGCAGCAAACCCCCCTCTGGGGCCAACGTCCTGACTTTC. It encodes CASSKPPSGANVLTF.

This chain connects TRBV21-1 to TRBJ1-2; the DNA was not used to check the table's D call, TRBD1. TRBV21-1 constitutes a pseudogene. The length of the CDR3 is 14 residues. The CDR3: CASSDPGQVYGYTF. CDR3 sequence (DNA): TGTGCCAGCAGCGACCCAGGACAGGTCTATGGCTACACCTTC.

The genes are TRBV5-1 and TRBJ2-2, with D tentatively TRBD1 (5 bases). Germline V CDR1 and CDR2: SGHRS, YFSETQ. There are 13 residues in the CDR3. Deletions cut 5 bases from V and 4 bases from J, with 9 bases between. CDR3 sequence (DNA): TGCGCCAGCAGACCAGGGTCCACCGGGGAGCTGTTTTTT. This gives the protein CASRPGSTGELFF.

CDR3 bases: TGTGCCAGCAGCTTAGGTGGTGAAAAACTGTTTTTT. This codes for CASSLGGEKLFF. This chain connects TRBV7-9 to TRBJ1-4; D is uncertain. V was shortened by 1 base and J by 7 bases, with 4 bases between the two germline ends. Germline CDR1 is SEHNR and CDR2 is FQNEAQ (reference sequence). The CDR3 is 12 residues long.

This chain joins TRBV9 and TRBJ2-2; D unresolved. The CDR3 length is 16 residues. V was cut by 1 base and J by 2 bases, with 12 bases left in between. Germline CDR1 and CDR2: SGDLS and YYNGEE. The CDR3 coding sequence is TGTGCCAGCAGCGTATCAGGACGGAGTAACACCGGGGAGCTGTTTTTT. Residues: CASSVSGRSNTGELFF.

The CDR3 DNA is TGCGCCAGCAGCCGGTTGGGCGCGACTAATGAAAAACTGTTTTTT. This encodes CASSRLGATNEKLFF. The genes are TRBV5-1 and TRBJ1-4; D unresolved. Trimming shortened V by 4 bases and J by 2 bases, and 12 bases separated the two germline ends. The CDR3 runs to 15 residues. The germline V gene encodes CDR1 SGHRS and CDR2 YFSETQ.

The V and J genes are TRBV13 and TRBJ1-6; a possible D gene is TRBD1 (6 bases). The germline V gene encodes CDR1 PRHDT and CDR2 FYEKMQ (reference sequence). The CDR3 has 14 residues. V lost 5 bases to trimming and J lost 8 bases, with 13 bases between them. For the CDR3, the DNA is TGTGCCAGCAGCCACAGGGATAGAGATTCACCCCTCCACTTT. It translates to CASSHRDRDSPLHF.

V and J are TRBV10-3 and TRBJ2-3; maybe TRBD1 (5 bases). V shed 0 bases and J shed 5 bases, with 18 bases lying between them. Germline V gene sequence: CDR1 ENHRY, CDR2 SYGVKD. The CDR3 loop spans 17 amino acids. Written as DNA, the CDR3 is TGTGCCATCAGTGAGTCGAAGGCAGGGCCGGTTCGAGATACGCAGTATTTT. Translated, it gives CAISESKAGPVRDTQYF.

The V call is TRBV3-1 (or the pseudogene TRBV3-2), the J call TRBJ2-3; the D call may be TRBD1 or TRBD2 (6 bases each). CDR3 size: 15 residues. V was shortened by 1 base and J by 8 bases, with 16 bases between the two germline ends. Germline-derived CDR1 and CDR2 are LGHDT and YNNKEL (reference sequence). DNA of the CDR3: TGTGCCAGCAGCCAAGGATTGCTAGAGGGGGGTACGCAGTATTTT. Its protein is CASSQGLLEGGTQYF.

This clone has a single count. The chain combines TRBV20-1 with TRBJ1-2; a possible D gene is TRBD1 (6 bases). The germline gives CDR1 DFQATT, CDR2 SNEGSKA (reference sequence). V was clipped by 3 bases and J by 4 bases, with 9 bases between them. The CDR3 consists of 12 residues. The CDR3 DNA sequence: TGCAGTGCTAGTTCAGGGGCCTATGGCTACACCTTC. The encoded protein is CSASSGAYGYTF.

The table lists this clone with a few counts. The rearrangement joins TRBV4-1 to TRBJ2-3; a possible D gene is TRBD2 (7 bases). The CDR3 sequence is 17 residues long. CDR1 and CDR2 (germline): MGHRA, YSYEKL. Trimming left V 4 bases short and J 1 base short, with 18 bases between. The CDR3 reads CASSRPEGGDGTDTQYF. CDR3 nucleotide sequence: TGCGCCAGCAGCCGGCCCGAAGGGGGGGACGGCACAGATACGCAGTATTTT.

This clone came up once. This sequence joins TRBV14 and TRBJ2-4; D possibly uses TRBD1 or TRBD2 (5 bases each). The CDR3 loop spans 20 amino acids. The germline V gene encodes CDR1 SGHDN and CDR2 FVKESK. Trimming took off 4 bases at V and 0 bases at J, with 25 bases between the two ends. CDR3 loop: CASSPSRGPPRFLAKNIQYF. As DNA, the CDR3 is TGTGCCAGCAGCCCCAGTCGGGGACCACCTAGATTCCTAGCCAAAAACATTCAGTACTTC.

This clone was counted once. DNA for the CDR3: TGTGCCAGCAGCGCGAGACCTGGGCTCATGAACACTGAAGCTTTCTTT. As protein: CASSARPGLMNTEAFF. The rearrangement joins TRBV7-2 to TRBJ1-1; D is undetermined. Germline V gene lookup returns CDR1 SGHTA and CDR2 FQGNSA. The CDR3 length is 16 residues. V dropped 5 bases and J dropped 0 bases, with 16 bases sitting between them.

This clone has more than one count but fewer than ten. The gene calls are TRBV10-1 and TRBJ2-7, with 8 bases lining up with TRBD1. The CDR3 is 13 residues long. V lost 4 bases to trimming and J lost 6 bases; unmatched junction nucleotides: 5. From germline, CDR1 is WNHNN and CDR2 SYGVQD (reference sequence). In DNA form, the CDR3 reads TGCGCCAGCAGTGCTTTTCAGGGGGCCGAGCAGTACGTC. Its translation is CASSAFQGAEQYV.

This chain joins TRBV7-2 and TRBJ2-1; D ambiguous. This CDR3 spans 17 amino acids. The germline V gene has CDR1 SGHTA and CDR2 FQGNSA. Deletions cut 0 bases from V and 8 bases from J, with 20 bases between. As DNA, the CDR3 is TGTGCCAGCAGCTTAGCGCTGGAGCAAAGGTTTAGGGATGAGCAGTTCTTC. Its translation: CASSLALEQRFRDEQFF. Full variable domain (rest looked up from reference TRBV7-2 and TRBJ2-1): GAGVSQSPSNKVTEKGKDVELRCDPISGHTALYWYRQSLGQGLEFLIYFQGNSAPDKSGLPSDRFSAERTGGSVSTLTIQRTQQEDSAVYLCASSLALEQRFRDEQFFGPGTRLTVL.

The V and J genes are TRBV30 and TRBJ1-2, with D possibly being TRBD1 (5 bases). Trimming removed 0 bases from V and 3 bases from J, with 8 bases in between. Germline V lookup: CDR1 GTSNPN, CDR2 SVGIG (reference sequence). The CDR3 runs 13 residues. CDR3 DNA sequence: TGTGCCTGGAGTGTAAGACAGCACTATGGCTACACCTTC. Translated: CAWSVRQHYGYTF.

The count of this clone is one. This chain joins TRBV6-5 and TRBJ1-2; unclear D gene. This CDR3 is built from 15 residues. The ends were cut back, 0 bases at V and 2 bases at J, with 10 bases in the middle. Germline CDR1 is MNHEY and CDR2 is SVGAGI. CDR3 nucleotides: TGTGCCAGCAGTTACTCGGGCAGAGACAACTATGGCTACACCTTC. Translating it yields CASSYSGRDNYGYTF.

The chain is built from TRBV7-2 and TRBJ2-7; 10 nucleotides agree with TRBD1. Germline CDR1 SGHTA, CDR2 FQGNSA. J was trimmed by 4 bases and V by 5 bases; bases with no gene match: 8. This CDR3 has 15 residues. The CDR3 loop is CASSHRTGGDYEQYV. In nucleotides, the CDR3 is TGTGCCAGCAGCCACAGGACAGGGGGGGATTACGAGCAGTACGTC.

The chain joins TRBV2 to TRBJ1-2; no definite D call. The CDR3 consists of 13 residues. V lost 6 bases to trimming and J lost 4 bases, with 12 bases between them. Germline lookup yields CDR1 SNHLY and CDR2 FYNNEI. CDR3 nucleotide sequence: TGTGCCAGCAGGGTGGCGCTGAGCTATGGCTACACCTTC. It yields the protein CASRVALSYGYTF.

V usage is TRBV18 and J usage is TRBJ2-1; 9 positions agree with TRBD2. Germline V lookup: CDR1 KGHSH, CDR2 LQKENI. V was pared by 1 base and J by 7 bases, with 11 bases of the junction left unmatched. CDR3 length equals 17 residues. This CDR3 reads CASSPRAGGTERNEQFF. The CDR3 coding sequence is TGTGCCAGCTCACCACGGGCGGGGGGGACGGAAAGAAATGAGCAGTTCTTC.